These 27 T cell receptor beta chains originate from one sample sequenced in a study of blood T cell repertoires in COVID-19 (TCRdb year 2020). The library was made by the immunoSEQ multiplex PCR assay. TCRdb stores this immuneACCESS table with in-frame sequences only. Part of the clones is absent; in the studies checked, under half of the shortfall reflects unresolved V genes, and no reason is known for the rest. This sample is represented by 120,000 to 150,000 clones; 75% to 90% of them were singletons. Under 4.5% of the sample is taken by the ten largest. The specimen was PBMCs or T cells enriched from blood (not recorded which). Source of these receptors: a woman in her 40s who had been exposed to COVID-19.

This rearrangement joins TRBV28 to TRBJ2-7; 7 nucleotides align to TRBD1. CDR3 length: 13 residues. Germline lookup yields CDR1 MDHEN and CDR2 SYDVKM. With 3 bases clipped from V and 4 bases from J, the junction kept 3 bases outside the gene matches. The CDR3 region is CASSFVRGYEQYF. For the CDR3, the DNA is TGTGCCAGCAGTTTTGTCAGGGGGTACGAGCAGTACTTC.

This clone was seen a handful of times. The gene calls are TRBV6-5 and TRBJ1-4; 7 nucleotides match TRBD1. CDR1 is MNHEY and CDR2 is SVGAGI in the germline V gene. The CDR3 is made up of 12 amino acids. The V segment lost 8 bases and the J segment 7 bases; nucleotides outside the gene matches: 4. The CDR3 nucleotides read TGTGCCAGCTATGGGACAGCTGAAAAACTGTTTTTT. Translating gives CASYGTAEKLFF.

CDR3 loop: CASSVHSEQYF. Here the CDR3 DNA reads TGTGCCAGCAGCGTTCACTCCGAGCAGTACTTC. This chain uses TRBV21-1 with TRBJ2-7; the table's D call, TRBD2, has no DNA check behind it. TRBV21-1 constitutes a pseudogene. The CDR3 totals 11 residues.

The chain uses TRBV6-5 and TRBJ1-5; TRBD1 matches 7 bases. Germline V lookup: CDR1 MNHEY, CDR2 SVGAGI. There are 15 residues in the CDR3. V was pared by 0 bases and J by 4 bases, with 3 bases of the junction left unmatched. The CDR3 bases are TGTGCCAGCAGTTACTCCACGGACAGGAATCAGCCCCAGCATTTT. Protein: CASSYSTDRNQPQHF.

This chain joins TRBV9 and TRBJ2-1; tentatively, D is TRBD2 (5 bases). V was trimmed by 3 bases and J by 7 bases, leaving 8 bases between them. Looked up from germline, CDR1 is SGDLS and CDR2 is YYNGEE. The CDR3 consists of 12 residues. In nucleotides, the CDR3 is TGTGCCAGCAGCGGGGAGCCTAATGAGCAGTTCTTC. Its protein is CASSGEPNEQFF.

This chain links TRBV6-5 with TRBJ1-5; no reliable D call. This CDR3 has 14 residues. Germline-derived CDR1 and CDR2 are MNHEY and SVGAGI. The V gene lost 6 bases and the J gene lost 0 bases, with 9 bases spanning the gap. CDR3 residues: CASSGVPSNQPQHF. As DNA, the CDR3 is TGTGCCAGCAGCGGGGTCCCTAGCAATCAGCCCCAGCATTTT.

The chain uses TRBV19 and TRBJ1-1; no definite D call. Germline CDR1 reads LNHDA; CDR2 reads SQIVND (reference sequence). V was trimmed by 1 base and J by 1 base, leaving 16 bases between them. CDR3 size: 17 residues. The CDR3 here is CASSIGGMAFRNTEAFF. DNA of the CDR3: TGTGCCAGTAGTATAGGAGGGATGGCGTTTCGGAACACTGAAGCTTTCTTT.

The chain has TRBV9 and TRBJ2-1; 9 nucleotides align to TRBD1. V lost 5 bases and J lost 6; bases outside the gene matches: 6. This CDR3 region has 14 residues. Germline V CDR1 and CDR2: SGDLS, YYNGEE. CDR3 in DNA: TGTGCCAGCAGTGGACAGGGGTTAAGCAATGAGCAGTTCTTC. Protein sequence: CASSGQGLSNEQFF.

The chain combines TRBV2 with TRBJ2-1, with D perhaps TRBD2 (5 bases). Germline values: CDR1 SNHLY, CDR2 FYNNEI. The CDR3 length is 16 residues. The CDR3 region has the DNA TGTGGGTCCTGCCGGGAATGGGGAATTGCGGACAATGAGCAGTTCTTC. Translating gives CGSCREWGIADNEQFF.

The rearrangement links TRBV4-2 to TRBJ2-1; TRBD1 aligns across 9 bases. V lost 0 bases to trimming and J lost 9 bases; unmatched junction nucleotides: 9. This CDR3 has 16 residues. CDR1 is LGHNA, CDR2 YNFKEQ, per germline. The CDR3 DNA is TGTGCCAGCAGCCAAGATCGAGGGACAGGGAGGGTTGAGCAGTTCTTC. This translates into CASSQDRGTGRVEQFF.

This rearrangement joins TRBV6-2 or TRBV6-3 to TRBJ2-3, with D possibly being TRBD1 (6 bases). Germline CDR1 is MNHEY and CDR2 is SVGEGT. This CDR3 spans 15 amino acids. V shed 2 bases and J shed 3 bases, with 12 bases lying between them. CDR3 protein: CASSYHSGTTDTQYF. CDR3 nucleotides: TGTGCCAGCAGTTACCATTCAGGGACAACAGATACGCAGTATTTT.

The CDR3 region has the DNA TGTGCCAGCAGCTCTACGGACAGGGGGGGAAACACCATATATTTT. This codes for CASSSTDRGGNTIYF. This chain links TRBV7-8 with TRBJ1-3, with 10 bases fitting TRBD1. The CDR3 is 15 residues long. With V trimmed by 4 bases and J by 4 bases, 4 bases remained unmatched. Germline-derived CDR1 and CDR2 are SGHVS and FQNEAQ.

The chain recombines TRBV11-2 with TRBJ2-3; tentatively, D is TRBD1 (5 bases). Germline values: CDR1 SGHAT, CDR2 FQNNGV. V was pared by 2 bases and J by 3 bases, with 12 bases between. The CDR3 totals 15 residues. The CDR3 DNA reads as TGTGCCAGCAGCTTAAGCAGGGCGGTAACAGATACGCAGTATTTT. The encoded protein is CASSLSRAVTDTQYF.

CDR3 sequence reads: CASSSAPDGLYGYTF. The CDR3 DNA follows: TGTGCCAGCAGTTCAGCTCCGGACGGACTTTATGGCTACACCTTC. The genes are TRBV27 and TRBJ1-2; D is uncertain. Germline loops: CDR1 MNHEY, CDR2 SMNVEV (reference sequence). Trimming took off 4 bases at V and 5 bases at J, with 17 bases between the two ends. The CDR3 is 15 amino acids.

This clone was found once. CDR3 amino acids: CASMTVNSNQPQHF. The CDR3, as DNA: TGTGCCAGTATGACAGTGAATAGCAATCAGCCCCAGCATTTT. The rearrangement links TRBV28 to TRBJ1-5; possible D gene TRBD1, 5 bases. V was cut by 9 bases and J by 0 bases, with 12 bases left in between. The CDR3 spans 14 residues. In germline, CDR1 is MDHEN, CDR2 SYDVKM.

The V and J genes are TRBV6-5 and TRBJ2-3; 7 bases map to TRBD1. CDR1 MNHEY and CDR2 SVGAGI come from the germline V gene. The V and J ends lost 7 bases and 0 bases, in that order; junction bases with no gene match: 4. This CDR3 is built from 14 residues. This CDR3 reads CASTSRGSTDTQYF. CDR3 coding DNA: TGTGCCAGCACCTCCAGGGGGAGCACAGATACGCAGTATTTT.

The chain links TRBV12-3 or TRBV12-4 to TRBJ1-1, with a tentative D call TRBD1 (5 bases). This CDR3 is 13 amino acids long. V was pared by 8 bases and J by 1 base, with 11 bases between. CDR3 sequence: CASGWGSNTEAFF. The CDR3, as DNA: TGTGCCAGCGGTTGGGGCTCGAACACTGAAGCTTTCTTT.

The V call is TRBV18, the J call TRBJ1-1; 7 bases match TRBD1. The CDR3 is 15 amino acids. Trimming took 3 bases from V and 0 from J; bases not matched to a gene: 4. CDR1 is KGHSH, CDR2 LQKENI, per germline. DNA for the CDR3: TGTGCCAGCTCACCGTGGGACAGAATGAACACTGAAGCTTTCTTT. It translates to CASSPWDRMNTEAFF.

V is TRBV6-5 and J is TRBJ1-4, with 12 bases lining up with TRBD1. Germline V gene sequence: CDR1 MNHEY, CDR2 SVGAGI. The length of the CDR3 is 15 residues. The V and J ends lost 7 bases and 7 bases, in that order; junction bases with no gene match: 7. CDR3 bases: TGTGCCAGCAACTGGGACAGGGGGCAAGGTGAAAAACTGTTTTTT. Its protein product is CASNWDRGQGEKLFF.

V and J are TRBV28 and TRBJ2-2; 7 nucleotides align to TRBD1. Looked up from germline, CDR1 is MDHEN and CDR2 is SYDVKM. The CDR3 length is 14 residues. V dropped 3 bases and J dropped 5; count of bases not matched to a gene: 3. The CDR3 region is CASSLGTVTGELFF. CDR3 in DNA: TGTGCCAGCAGTTTGGGGACAGTTACCGGGGAGCTGTTTTTT.

The V call is TRBV7-2, the J call TRBJ1-2; D possibly corresponds to TRBD1 (6 bases). The CDR3 covers 15 residues. Germline V gene sequence: CDR1 SGHTA, CDR2 FQGNSA. The ends were cut back, 1 base at V and 3 bases at J, with 12 bases in the middle. The CDR3 DNA sequence: TGTGCCAGCAGCTTAGTCGGGGGGCCGGACTATGGCTACACCTTC. Encoded protein: CASSLVGGPDYGYTF.

J is TRBJ1-4 and V is TRBV14, with D tentatively TRBD1 (5 bases). The ends were cut back, 0 bases at V and 2 bases at J, with 13 bases in the middle. In germline, CDR1 is SGHDN, CDR2 FVKESK. CDR3 length: 17 residues. CDR3 amino acids: CASSQDPREATNEKLFF. The CDR3 DNA reads as TGTGCCAGCAGCCAAGATCCCAGGGAGGCGACTAATGAAAAACTGTTTTTT.

The rearrangement links TRBV28 to TRBJ1-5, with 8 bases lining up with TRBD1. Trimming cost V 5 bases and J 8 bases; bases outside gene matches: 11. Germline CDR1 and CDR2: MDHEN and SYDVKM. The CDR3 loop spans 15 amino acids. This chain's CDR3 is CASSPLGDRGKPQHF. CDR3 DNA sequence: TGTGCCAGCAGTCCCCTAGGAGACAGGGGTAAGCCCCAGCATTTT.

The chain recombines TRBV27 with TRBJ1-6; TRBD1 might be the D (6 bases). Germline-derived CDR1 and CDR2 are MNHEY and SMNVEV (reference sequence). The CDR3 extends over 19 amino acids. V lost 3 bases and J 0 bases, leaving 18 bases between the germline ends. The CDR3 reads CASSFFVPQGSSYNSPLHF. Written as DNA, the CDR3 is TGTGCCAGCAGTTTCTTTGTCCCTCAGGGGAGCTCCTATAATTCACCCCTCCACTTT.

This chain joins TRBV28 and TRBJ1-5, with D uncertain. This CDR3 is 14 amino acids long. Germline-derived CDR1 and CDR2 are MDHEN and SYDVKM. V was cut by 8 bases and J by 5 bases, with 16 bases left in between. The CDR3 is CASSGTLRDQPQHF. The CDR3 DNA follows: TGTGCCAGCTCGGGAACCCTGAGGGATCAGCCCCAGCATTTT.

The rearrangement links TRBV18 to TRBJ2-5; D not resolved. The CDR3 sequence is 13 residues long. The germline V gene encodes CDR1 KGHSH and CDR2 LQKENI. V lost 3 bases and J 2 bases, leaving 7 bases between the germline ends. CDR3 protein: CASSPSSQETQYF. The CDR3 nucleotides are TGTGCCAGCTCACCGTCCAGTCAAGAGACCCAGTACTTC. Looking up the rest from reference TRBV18 and TRBJ2-5 gives the full variable domain: NAGVMQNPRHLVRRRGQEARLRCSPMKGHSHVYWYRQLPEEGLKFMVYLQKENIIDESGMPKERFSAEFPKEGPSILRIQQVVRGDSAAYFCASSPSSQETQYFGPGTRLLVL.

The chain combines TRBV7-8 with TRBJ1-1, with 7 bases aligning to TRBD1. Germline loops: CDR1 SGHVS, CDR2 FQNEAQ. The CDR3 runs 16 residues. After removal of 5 bases from V and 5 bases from J, the junction contained 14 bases not matched to a gene. The CDR3: CASSLRQGYSGTEAFF. As DNA, the CDR3 is TGTGCCAGCAGCCTCCGACAGGGCTACTCGGGGACTGAAGCTTTCTTT.